This TCR beta chain emerged from a study of blood T cell repertoires in COVID-19. Trimming cost V 5 bases and J 2 bases; bases outside gene matches: 7. The germline V gene encodes CDR1 SEHNR and CDR2 FQNEAQ (reference sequence). The CDR3 runs 15 residues. Original processing notes: Cell counts per sample came from amplifying reference gene primers. Here immunoSEQ multiplex PCR was the method, and the copy in TCRdb shows in-frame clones only, minus some. The DNA was the basis for D and trimming; V, J and clone size are from that table. The profile shows 150,000 to 200,000 clones, 82% of them singletons.

Sequencing was carried out using peripheral blood. This chain uses TRBV7-9 with TRBJ2-3; TRBD1 matches at 7 bases. This sequence was found in a woman between 65 and 79 years old with acute or convalescent COVID-19. The CDR3 DNA reads TGTGCCAGCAGCACCCTGGGACAGCCCACAGATACGCAGTATTTT. Translated: CASSTLGQPTDTQYF.